This TCR beta chain came from a study of T cell changes during pregnancy in multiple sclerosis. Germline V CDR1 and CDR2: WSHSY, SAAADI. The CDR3 has 14 amino acids. The V end was cut by 8 bases, the J end by 1 base, with 9 bases between. Data came from immunoSEQ multiplex PCR; TCRdb stores just in-frame clones and leaves some out. The sample holds approximately 93,000 clones; more than 85% are singletons and the top ten take roughly 1.9%. This sample comprised peripheral blood, obtained in the first trimester of pregnancy. This TCR derives from a female donor in good health, enrolled as a control in a pregnancy study. V and J are TRBV10-2 and TRBJ2-6; D is perhaps TRBD2 (5 bases). This CDR3 reads CASLGGSGANVLTF. Written as DNA, the CDR3 is TGCGCCAGCCTAGGCGGGTCTGGGGCCAACGTCCTGACTTTC.